These 2 T cell receptor beta chains were sequenced from one sample in a study of blood T cell repertoires in COVID-19. Here immunoSEQ multiplex PCR was the method, and the copy in TCRdb shows in-frame clones only, minus some. The table lists fewer than 200,000 clones, around 82% of them singletons. The sample taken for sequencing was peripheral blood. The receptors derive from a man aged 60-69 years who had recovered from COVID-19.

The rearrangement uses TRBV27 and TRBJ2-7; 7 positions agree with TRBD1. CDR1 is MNHEY, CDR2 SMNVEV, per germline (reference sequence). CDR3 length: 13 amino acids. With V trimmed by 3 bases and J by 4 bases, 3 bases remained unmatched. The CDR3: CASSFSRGYEQYF. The CDR3 bases are TGTGCCAGCAGTTTCAGCAGGGGGTACGAGCAGTACTTC.

This chain connects TRBV5-1 to TRBJ2-7, with 9 nucleotides matching TRBD2. Germline lookup yields CDR1 SGHRS and CDR2 YFSETQ. The CDR3 runs 17 residues. Trimming cost V 1 base and J 5 bases; bases outside gene matches: 13. The CDR3 sequence is CASSLSIGGGAGNEQYF. DNA for the CDR3: TGCGCCAGCAGCTTGTCGATAGGCGGGGGGGCCGGTAACGAGCAGTACTTC.